Reported below is one TCR beta chain. Its antigen is undetermined. No DNA is given; TCRdb re-called the 5' RACE reads and lists each CDR3 protein once. The sample includes roughly 150,000 distinct CDR3 sequences. This record comes from a study of monozygotic twins with inflammatory bowel disease. Whole-study findings and limits: No discrimination was achieved between different T cell subtypes.

The germline CDR1 and CDR2 sequences are KGHSH and LQKENI. The CDR3 contains 15 residues. This chain connects TRBV18 to TRBJ2-7; TCRdb calls TRBD1, which cannot be checked without DNA. Specimen: blood. The receptor was isolated from a human donor with ulcerative colitis or Crohn's disease, or a healthy co-twin of an affected twin (not recorded which). CDR3 sequence reads: CASSPWGPGDDEQYF.